A single sample is the source of the 2 T cell receptor beta chains below, sequenced in a study of blood T cells in healthy people across ages. PCR was performed a second time for 7 to 11 cycles using a sample-barcoded 5' primer and a J-beta primer mix. In TCRdb, the 5' RACE reads were re-called with MiXCR into one record per CDR3 protein. The data hold some 1.8 million distinct CDR3 sequences, with 30% to 40% observed a single time. The sample was blood. The receptors shown here come from a human donor in good health.

This clonotype was counted between two and nine times. CDR3 amino acids: CASVGDTGELFF. The CDR3 region has the DNA TGTGCCAGCGTCGGGGACACCGGGGAGCTGTTTTTT. This chain joins TRBV12-3 or TRBV12-4 and TRBJ2-2; D might be TRBD2 (5 bases). The CDR3 contains 12 residues. Trimming stripped 8 bases from V and 3 bases from J, with 7 bases between.

Here the CDR3 DNA reads TGTGCCAGCAGCGGCCGATGGGGAAACACTGAAGCTTTCTTT. Protein: CASSGRWGNTEAFF. The chain carries TRBV12-3 or TRBV12-4 and TRBJ1-1; D gene ambiguous. The CDR3 spans 14 residues. Trimming shortened V by 6 bases and J by 2 bases, and 13 bases separated the two germline ends.